This T cell receptor (beta chain) was captured by sequencing in a study of shared clonotypes between healthy human individuals. Germline-derived CDR1 and CDR2 are SEHNR and FQNEAQ (reference sequence). Trimming cost V 2 bases and J 5 bases; bases outside gene matches: 4. The CDR3 has 15 amino acids. About this clone itself: The target antigen is unknown.

It was CD45RO-negative cells, positively selected for CCR7, that made up naive CD8 cells, with terminally differentiated effector memory CD45RA+ cells excluded. Method: immunoSEQ multiplex PCR; TCRdb's copy keeps in-frame clones and lacks some. Of around 600,000 clones listed, around 96% were seen once; the top ten hold 0.095% to 0.14%. Findings and limits, study-wide: Only blood underwent sampling, and tissue repertoires likely differ.

The TCR sequence derives from a woman aged 30 to 39 in good health. The sequenced sample was naive CD8+ T cells sorted from blood. This chain connects TRBV7-9 to TRBJ2-1; 9 nucleotides agree with TRBD2. CDR3 nucleotide sequence: TGTGCCAGCAGCTTATCTCCTAGCGGGAACAATGAGCAGTTCTTC. This sequence encodes CASSLSPSGNNEQFF. Based on the CDR3 plus reference TRBV7-9 and TRBJ2-1, the full variable domain is DTGVSQNPRHKITKRGQNVTFRCDPISEHNRLYWYRQTLGQGPEFLTYFQNEAQLEKSRLLSDRFSAERPKGSFSTLEIQRTEQGDSAMYLCASSLSPSGNNEQFFGPGTRLTVL.